Sequencing of this TCR beta chain was carried out in a study of cytomegalovirus exposure and HLA in healthy donors. To note about this clone: Its antigen is still unknown.

Whole-study findings and limits: With further analysis later on, most CMV-associated TCR beta chains appeared HLA-restricted. Indistinguishable V segments such as TRBV6-2 and TRBV6-3 were excluded. Cytomegalovirus-associated status was assigned to 164 TCR beta chains. Earlier analysis looked at TCR beta V segments, and most were productive about 90% or about 30% of the time.

This CDR3 has 11 amino acids. V was shortened by 4 bases and J by 8 bases, with 8 bases between the two germline ends. CDR1 and CDR2 (germline): SGHNT, YENEEA. The PCR used 60 Vbeta and 13 Jbeta primers. The table came from immunoSEQ multiplex PCR; TCRdb's copy has only in-frame clones and leaves some out. The table includes approximately 110,000 clones, over 60% detected once. The chain combines TRBV11-3 with TRBJ1-1, with no clear D. Specimen: PBMCs. This TCR came from a man in his forties in good health and CMV-seropositive. The CDR3 nucleotides are TGTGCCAGCAGCTCCCCTCAGGAAGCTTTCTTT. Protein product: CASSSPQEAFF. Full variable domain (missing parts from reference TRBV11-3 and TRBJ1-1): EAGVVQSPRYKIIEKKQPVAFWCNPISGHNTLYWYLQNLGQGPELLIRYENEEAVDDSQLPKDRFSAERLKGVDSTLKIQPAELGDSAVYLCASSSPQEAFFGQGTRLTVV.